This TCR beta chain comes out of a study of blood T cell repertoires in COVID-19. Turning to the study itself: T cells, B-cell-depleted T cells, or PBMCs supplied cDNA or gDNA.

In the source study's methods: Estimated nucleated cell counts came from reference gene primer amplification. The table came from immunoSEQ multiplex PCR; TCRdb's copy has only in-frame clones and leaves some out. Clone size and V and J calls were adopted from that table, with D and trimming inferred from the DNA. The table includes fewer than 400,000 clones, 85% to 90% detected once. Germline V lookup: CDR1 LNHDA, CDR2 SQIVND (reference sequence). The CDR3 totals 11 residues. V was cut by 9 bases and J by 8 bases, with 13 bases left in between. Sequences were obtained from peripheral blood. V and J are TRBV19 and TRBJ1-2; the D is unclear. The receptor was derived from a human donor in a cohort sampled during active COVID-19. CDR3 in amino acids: CASGSIGGYTF. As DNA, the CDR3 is TGTGCCAGCGGGAGTATCGGGGGCTACACCTTC. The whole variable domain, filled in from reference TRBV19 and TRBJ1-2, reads DGGITQSPKYLFRKEGQNVTLSCEQNLNHDAMYWYRQDPGQGLRLIYYSQIVNDFQKGDIAEGYSVSREKKESFPLTVTSAQKNPTAFYLCASGSIGGYTFGSGTRLTVV.